The table lists the clone carrying this T cell receptor beta chain with many counts. Its specificity is not known. During its preparation, the TCRbeta library received unique molecular identifiers. TCRdb recomputed calls from the PCR reads with MiXCR, one row per CDR3 protein. The sample lists 65,000 to 85,000 distinct CDR3 sequences; 11% were seen once. The junction had 2 bases not matched to a gene; V was cut back by 1 base and J by 3 bases. The CDR3 runs to 15 residues. Germline lookup yields CDR1 LGHNA and CDR2 YSLEER. The data belong to a study of T-cell reconstitution after alpha-beta-depleted transplantation in children. General observations from the study: Several hundred expanded graft clones reportedly gave rise to the alpha-beta T cells present about two months after transplant. Where some patients showed high TCRbeta diversity at day 60, it came from recipient T cells and thymic progenitors that had survived. When one year had passed after transplant, most T-cell counts and diversity came from newly produced T cells.

The rearrangement links TRBV4-3 to TRBJ1-3; 8 nucleotides match TRBD1. This sequence was found in a boy younger than 18 with acute myeloid leukemia, due to receive a stem cell transplant. Sequencing used PBMCs, obtained before TCRalphabeta/CD19-depleted stem cell transplant. The CDR3, as DNA: TGCGCCAGCAGCCAAGGCACAGGGGGTGGAAACACCATATATTTT. This gives the protein CASSQGTGGGNTIYF.